This TCR beta chain is drawn from a study of T cell responses to AZD1222 COVID-19 vaccine. TCRdb's table, derived via immunoSEQ multiplex PCR, lists solely in-frame clones and lacks some. The repertoire has about 83,000 clones, roughly 88% of them found once; the top ten carry 7.5% to 9%. Whole-study results and caveats: Baseline seropositives among AZD1222 recipients totaled only 5 or 6. In the spike-specific TCR repertoire, nearly half reportedly target unmutated variant regions.

From germline, CDR1 is KGHSH and CDR2 LQKENI. This CDR3 is 18 amino acids long. Trimming removed 5 bases from V and 4 bases from J; junction bases left unmatched: 16. This clone has more than one count but fewer than ten. No antigen is known for it. The rearrangement joins TRBV18 to TRBJ1-1, with TRBD1 matching over 10 bases. The receptor was derived from an adult in good health. This sample comprised peripheral blood, obtained on day 0 of AZD1222 vaccination. The CDR3 loop is CASSFGDRGVIMGTEAFF. CDR3 DNA sequence: TGTGCCAGCTCATTCGGGGACAGGGGCGTGATAATGGGCACTGAAGCTTTCTTT.